This TCR beta chain derives from a study of cytomegalovirus exposure and HLA in healthy donors. At the level of the study: The Caucasian-associated ancestry cluster held less than 85% of 350 to 450 genotyped donors. General study results and limits: Researchers reported from a later analysis that most CMV-associated TCR beta chains appeared HLA-restricted. The authors listed some 160 TCR beta chains as cytomegalovirus-associated. The authors reported that TCR beta sequences could predict HLA-A and HLA-B alleles. These predictions were accurate for most subjects in the first cohort.

PCR was performed using 60 Vbeta and 13 Jbeta primers. Generated by immunoSEQ multiplex PCR, the TCRdb table keeps only in-frame clones and is missing some. The sample shows about 150,000 clones, roughly 8.8% of them seen only once. As regards this clone: Its antigen is not known. The junction and the germline gene differ at one end; a read error may be behind it. Other DNA sequences from this sample encode an identical CDR3 as well.

This CDR3 has 16 amino acids. Looked up from germline, CDR1 is SEHNR and CDR2 is FQNEAQ (reference sequence). The V call is TRBV7-9, the J call TRBJ2-7, with a possible D match to TRBD1 (6 bases). The specimen was PBMCs. This receptor was taken from a woman in her forties in good health and CMV-seropositive. CDR3 residues: CASSLEAGARPYEKYF. The CDR3 DNA follows: TGTGCCAGCAGCTTAGAGGCAGGGGCCAGACCATACGAGAAGTACTTC.